This T cell receptor (beta chain) emerged from a study of post-analysis software for immune sequencing data. The wider study: Relapsing-remitting, secondary progressive and progressive-relapsing courses of multiple sclerosis were included. General study results and limits: Compared with controls, patients showed significantly lower normalized Chao1 diversity. TRBV5-6, TRBV5-1 and TRBV20-1 belonged to a set of roughly 5 TRBV segments that were more frequent in patients than controls. Under F measure analysis, samples from one preparation batch co-clustered strongly.

This clonotype came up a few times. Antigen specificity is unknown. The TCR beta cDNA libraries contained unique molecular identifiers. From around 1 to 10 million T cells, 450,000 to 550,000 cDNA molecules were obtained. In TCRdb, the PCR reads were re-called with MiXCR into one record per CDR3 protein. The sample lists about 560,000 distinct CDR3 sequences, about 40% seen once, with around 1.7% in the top ten. Germline V lookup: CDR1 SGDLS, CDR2 YYNGEE. This CDR3 is built from 16 residues. V lost 3 bases, J lost 5 bases, and 10 bases stayed unmatched. The V gene is TRBV9, the J gene TRBJ2-1; 8 nucleotides align to TRBD2. This sequence originates from a girl between 5 and 17 years old with multiple sclerosis. Sequencing input: blood. In DNA, the CDR3 is TGTGCCAGCAGCGGTGGAACGGGGGGGCTGGACAATGAGCAGTTCTTC. This encodes CASSGGTGGLDNEQFF.